The clone carrying this TCR beta chain came up a few times. The V end lost 0 bases, the J end lost 7 bases, and 8 bases lay between the germline ends. The CDR3 spans 13 residues. Germline-derived CDR1 and CDR2 are SGHRS and YFSETQ. Researchers ran immunoSEQ v3.0 at survey level. Clones were read by immunoSEQ multiplex PCR, and TCRdb kept only the in-frame ones, dropping some. Here the sample spans about 43,000 clones, 86% being singletons. This record comes from a study of long-term antiretroviral therapy in people with HIV. Sequencing was performed on unsorted PBMCs, taken 0.1 years before starting antiretroviral therapy. This sequence joins TRBV5-1 and TRBJ1-5; D possibly corresponds to TRBD1 (6 bases). The sequence was obtained from a woman aged 50 to 60 with HIV. The CDR3 reads CASSLDRDQPQHF. CDR3 in DNA: TGCGCCAGCAGCTTGGACAGGGACCAGCCCCAGCATTTT.